This T cell receptor (beta chain) was found in a study of blood T cell repertoires in COVID-19. The length of the CDR3 is 14 residues. V lost 3 bases to trimming and J lost 4 bases; unmatched junction nucleotides: 3. Germline values: CDR1 ENHRY, CDR2 SYGVKD. The table came from immunoSEQ multiplex PCR; TCRdb's copy has only in-frame clones and leaves some out. This sample has fewer than 250,000 clones, with around 76% found just once. The source of this sequence is a woman aged 55-69 years with COVID-19, enrolled during active disease. Sequenced input: peripheral blood. The V gene is TRBV10-3, the J gene TRBJ2-3; 8 bases match TRBD2. CDR3 DNA sequence: TGTGCCATCAGTGACACTAGCGGCCCAGATACGCAGTATTTT. As protein: CAISDTSGPDTQYF.